A selection of T cell receptor beta chains follows, all from one sample in a study of T-cell reconstitution after alpha-beta-depleted transplantation in children. From the PCR reads, TCRdb called clonotypes with MiXCR, one entry per CDR3 protein. Seen here are some 400,000 distinct CDR3 sequences, roughly 20% observed once, and the top ten hold 3.5% to 4%. The material was PBMCs from the stem cell graft donor, obtained from the stem cell graft. The receptors stem from a human donor who donated a stem cell graft to a child with acute myeloid leukemia. CDR3s include the opening cysteine and the closing phenylalanine or tryptophan. The D gene is left open where the match is weak. Clone size appears in some rows only: once, few, many, or a class for an expanded clone.

j_gene: TRBJ2-2
d_gene: -
v_gene: TRBV28
abundance: few
CDR3nt: TGTGCCAGCAGTCCTTCCTATGGGCTGGGCTCCGCGAACACCGGGGAGCTGTTTTTT
CDR3aa: CASSPSYGLGSANTGELFF

j_gene: TRBJ2-3
d_gene: TRBD2
v_gene: TRBV4-3
abundance: few
CDR3nt: TGCGCCAGCAGCCAAGATCCTGCGGGAGGCCGCACAGATACGCAGTATTTT
CDR3aa: CASSQDPAGGRTDTQYF

j_gene: TRBJ2-3
d_gene: TRBD1
v_gene: TRBV6-1
abundance: many
CDR3nt: TGTGCCAGCAGTGATCCCCCGGGACAGGGGGCAGATACGCAGTATTTT
CDR3aa: CASSDPPGQGADTQYF

j_gene: TRBJ2-3
d_gene: -
v_gene: TRBV20-1
abundance: few
CDR3nt: TGCAGTGCCACCCACAGATACCGCACAGATACGCAGTATTTT
CDR3aa: CSATHRYRTDTQYF

j_gene: TRBJ2-2
d_gene: -
v_gene: TRBV7-6
abundance: -
CDR3nt: TGTGCCAGCAGCTTAGAGACTGAGAACACCGGGGAGCTGTTTTTT
CDR3aa: CASSLETENTGELFF

j_gene: TRBJ2-7
d_gene: TRBD1
v_gene: TRBV27
abundance: -
CDR3nt: TGTGCCAGCAGTCCCCCCTTTCGGACAGGAATCTACGAGCAGTACTTC
CDR3aa: CASSPPFRTGIYEQYF

j_gene: TRBJ1-1
d_gene: -
v_gene: TRBV11-2
abundance: few
CDR3nt: TGTGCCAGCAGCTTTGTGGCCGTGAACACTGAAGCTTTCTTT
CDR3aa: CASSFVAVNTEAFF

j_gene: TRBJ2-1
d_gene: -
v_gene: TRBV12-3/TRBV12-4
abundance: many
CDR3nt: TGTGCCAGCAGTCCCAGGGACATCGAGCAGTTCTTC
CDR3aa: CASSPRDIEQFF

j_gene: TRBJ2-1
d_gene: -
v_gene: TRBV6-1
abundance: -
CDR3nt: TGTGCCAGCAGCCGTCTCCCGGGACAGCCGGGGGATGAGCAGTTCTTC
CDR3aa: CASSRLPGQPGDEQFF

j_gene: TRBJ2-7
d_gene: TRBD2
v_gene: TRBV20-1
abundance: many
CDR3nt: TGCAGTGCTGACCAAGCGTTAGCGGGAGGTTCTTACGAGCAGTACTTC
CDR3aa: CSADQALAGGSYEQYF

j_gene: TRBJ2-3
d_gene: -
v_gene: TRBV28
abundance: -
CDR3nt: TGTGCCAGCAGTTTAGAGGCCACCCGTGCGTCTAGCACAGATACGCAGTATTTT
CDR3aa: CASSLEATRASSTDTQYF

j_gene: TRBJ2-3
d_gene: -
v_gene: TRBV7-3
abundance: -
CDR3nt: TGTGCCAGCAGCTTAAGTCGGCGTGGGGGTGAGTTGGATACGCAGTATTTT
CDR3aa: CASSLSRRGGELDTQYF

j_gene: TRBJ2-1
d_gene: TRBD2
v_gene: TRBV6-1
abundance: many
CDR3nt: TGTGCCAGCAGTCCCCTGGGGACTAGCGGGAATGAGCAGTTCTTC
CDR3aa: CASSPLGTSGNEQFF

j_gene: TRBJ1-4
d_gene: TRBD1
v_gene: TRBV20-1
abundance: few
CDR3nt: TGCAGTGCTAGAGATCGGTTGGGACCGGGACAGGGCACGGAAAAACTGTTTTTT
CDR3aa: CSARDRLGPGQGTEKLFF

j_gene: TRBJ2-4
d_gene: -
v_gene: TRBV11-2
abundance: few
CDR3nt: TGTGCCAGCAGCGGCCTTCGCAAAAACATTCAGTACTTC
CDR3aa: CASSGLRKNIQYF

j_gene: TRBJ2-3
d_gene: -
v_gene: TRBV5-1
abundance: -
CDR3nt: TGCGCCAGCAGCTTGGGGCCGCGGGGGCCCACAGATACGCAGTATTTT
CDR3aa: CASSLGPRGPTDTQYF

j_gene: TRBJ1-2
d_gene: -
v_gene: TRBV9
abundance: -
CDR3nt: TGTGCCAGCAGCGTCGACACTTACTATGGCTACACCTTC
CDR3aa: CASSVDTYYGYTF

j_gene: TRBJ2-3
d_gene: -
v_gene: TRBV11-2
abundance: few
CDR3nt: TGTGCCAGCAGCTTACAACGTCCAGCTACGCAGTATTTT
CDR3aa: CASSLQRPATQYF

j_gene: TRBJ2-7
d_gene: -
v_gene: TRBV25-1
abundance: -
CDR3nt: TGTGCCAGCAGGGCGGCCGGAGCTCACGAGCAGTACTTC
CDR3aa: CASRAAGAHEQYF

j_gene: TRBJ1-6
d_gene: -
v_gene: TRBV12-3/TRBV12-4
abundance: many
CDR3nt: TGTGCCAGCAGCCGTCATAATTCACCCCTCCACTTT
CDR3aa: CASSRHNSPLHF

j_gene: TRBJ2-3
d_gene: TRBD2
v_gene: TRBV12-3/TRBV12-4
abundance: -
CDR3nt: TGTGCCAGCAGTTTCCTAGCGGGAGGTGACACAGATACGCAGTATTTT
CDR3aa: CASSFLAGGDTDTQYF

j_gene: TRBJ1-3
d_gene: -
v_gene: TRBV6-5
abundance: few
CDR3nt: TGTGCCAGCAGTTACCACAGCTCAGCCACCATATATTTT
CDR3aa: CASSYHSSATIYF

j_gene: TRBJ2-7
d_gene: -
v_gene: TRBV27
abundance: -
CDR3nt: TGTGCCAGCAGTTCGGGACCTCACTACGAGCAGTACTTC
CDR3aa: CASSSGPHYEQYF

j_gene: TRBJ2-7
d_gene: TRBD1
v_gene: TRBV18
abundance: few
CDR3nt: TGTGCCAGCTCACCTCCCGGGACAGGGGACGTGAGCTACGAGCAGTACTTC
CDR3aa: CASSPPGTGDVSYEQYF

j_gene: TRBJ2-3
d_gene: -
v_gene: TRBV7-9
abundance: few
CDR3nt: TGTGCCAGCAGCACCTACGGGACCAGCACAGATACGCAGTATTTT
CDR3aa: CASSTYGTSTDTQYF

j_gene: TRBJ1-1
d_gene: -
v_gene: TRBV29-1
abundance: few
CDR3nt: TGCAGCGTACAACAGGGAGGATTAGGTGAAGCTTTCTTT
CDR3aa: CSVQQGGLGEAFF

j_gene: TRBJ1-1
d_gene: TRBD1
v_gene: TRBV11-1
abundance: -
CDR3nt: TGTGCCAGCAGCCCTCAGAGACAGGGAAGGTATTGGGCCGAAGCTTTCTTT
CDR3aa: CASSPQRQGRYWAEAFF

j_gene: TRBJ1-4
d_gene: -
v_gene: TRBV20-1
abundance: many
CDR3nt: TGCAGTGCTAGAGGCCTACAGGGACGGAATGAAAAACTGTTTTTT
CDR3aa: CSARGLQGRNEKLFF

j_gene: TRBJ2-3
d_gene: -
v_gene: TRBV21-1
abundance: -
CDR3nt: TGTGCCAGCAGCAAAGCGACCGTTCAGGCAGATACGCAGTATTTT
CDR3aa: CASSKATVQADTQYF

j_gene: TRBJ2-1
d_gene: TRBD2
v_gene: TRBV6-2/TRBV6-3
abundance: -
CDR3nt: TGTGCCAGCAGTTACATTCTTGGCGGGAGCCTCCAAAATGAGCAGTTCTTC
CDR3aa: CASSYILGGSLQNEQFF

j_gene: TRBJ2-7
d_gene: -
v_gene: TRBV12-3/TRBV12-4
abundance: many
CDR3nt: TGTGCCAGCAGTTTGAAGGATTACGAGCAGTACTTC
CDR3aa: CASSLKDYEQYF

j_gene: TRBJ2-1
d_gene: -
v_gene: TRBV20-1
abundance: -
CDR3nt: TGCAGTGCTAGTAGGGGACCCAACTACAATGAGCAGTTCTTC
CDR3aa: CSASRGPNYNEQFF

j_gene: TRBJ1-2
d_gene: -
v_gene: TRBV29-1
abundance: many
CDR3nt: TGCAGCGTTGAAACCTCCGCGGGGGGGAACTACCTCCGTGGCTACACCTTC
CDR3aa: CSVETSAGGNYLRGYTF

j_gene: TRBJ2-3
d_gene: -
v_gene: TRBV9
abundance: few
CDR3nt: TGTGCCAGCAGCGTAGCTTCGCGGACTCTGGATACGCAGTATTTT
CDR3aa: CASSVASRTLDTQYF

j_gene: TRBJ2-3
d_gene: -
v_gene: TRBV6-1
abundance: few
CDR3nt: TGTGCCAGCAGTCGGGCCATGCAGTCCGATACGCAGTATTTT
CDR3aa: CASSRAMQSDTQYF

j_gene: TRBJ2-7
d_gene: TRBD1
v_gene: TRBV29-1
abundance: many
CDR3nt: TGCAGCGTTGCATTCACAGGGGGGTACGAGCAGTACTTC
CDR3aa: CSVAFTGGYEQYF

j_gene: TRBJ2-1
d_gene: TRBD2
v_gene: TRBV12-3/TRBV12-4
abundance: few
CDR3nt: TGTGCCAGCAGTTCCCGGGGGGCCCTAGCGGGAGGGCCGGGTGATGAGCAGTTCTTC
CDR3aa: CASSSRGALAGGPGDEQFF

j_gene: TRBJ2-1
d_gene: -
v_gene: TRBV7-9
abundance: -
CDR3nt: TGTGCCAGCAGCTTAAGTCGGGGCCTTTCGGGTGATGAGCAGTTCTTC
CDR3aa: CASSLSRGLSGDEQFF

j_gene: TRBJ1-2
d_gene: -
v_gene: TRBV18
abundance: -
CDR3nt: TGTGCCAGCTCACCAATGACAGAGAAGAGCTATGGCTACACCTTC
CDR3aa: CASSPMTEKSYGYTF

j_gene: TRBJ2-2
d_gene: TRBD2
v_gene: TRBV9
abundance: -
CDR3nt: TGTGCCAGCAGCGTAGGCCCCCCGGCTAGCGGGAGGTTGTCCGGGGAGCTGTTTTTT
CDR3aa: CASSVGPPASGRLSGELFF

j_gene: TRBJ2-2
d_gene: TRBD1
v_gene: TRBV20-1
abundance: -
CDR3nt: TGCAGTGCCCGGGACAGGGGGAGCACCGGGGAGCTGTTTTTT
CDR3aa: CSARDRGSTGELFF